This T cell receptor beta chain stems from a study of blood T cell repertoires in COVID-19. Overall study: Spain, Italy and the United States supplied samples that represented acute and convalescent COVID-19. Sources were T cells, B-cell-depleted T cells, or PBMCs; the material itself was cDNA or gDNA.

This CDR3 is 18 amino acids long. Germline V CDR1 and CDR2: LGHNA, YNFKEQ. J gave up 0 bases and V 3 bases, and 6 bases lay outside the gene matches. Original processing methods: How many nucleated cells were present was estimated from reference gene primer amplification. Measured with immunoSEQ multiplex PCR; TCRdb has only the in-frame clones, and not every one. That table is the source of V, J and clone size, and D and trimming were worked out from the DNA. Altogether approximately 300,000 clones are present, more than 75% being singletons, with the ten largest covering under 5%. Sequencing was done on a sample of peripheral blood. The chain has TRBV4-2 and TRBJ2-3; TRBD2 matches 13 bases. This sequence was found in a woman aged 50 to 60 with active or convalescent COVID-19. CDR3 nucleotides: TGTGCCAGCAGCCAGAACCGACTAGCGGGGGGCAGCACAGATACGCAGTATTTT. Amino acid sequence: CASSQNRLAGGSTDTQYF.